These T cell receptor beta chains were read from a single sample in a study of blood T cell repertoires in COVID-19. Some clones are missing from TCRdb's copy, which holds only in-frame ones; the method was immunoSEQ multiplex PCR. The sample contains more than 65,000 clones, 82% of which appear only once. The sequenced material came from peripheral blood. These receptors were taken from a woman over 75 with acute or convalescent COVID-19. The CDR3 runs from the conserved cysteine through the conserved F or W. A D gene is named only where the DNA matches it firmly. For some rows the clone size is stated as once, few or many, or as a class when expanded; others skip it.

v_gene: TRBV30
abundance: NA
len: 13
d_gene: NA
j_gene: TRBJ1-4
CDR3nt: TGTGCCTGGAGTGAAGGGGCAAATGAAAAACTGTTTTTT
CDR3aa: CAWSEGANEKLFF

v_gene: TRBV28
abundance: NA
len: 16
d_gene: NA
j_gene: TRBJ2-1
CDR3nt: TGTGCCAGCAGTTTATCTAGCTTTCCGCGAAGTTGGGAGCAGTTCTTC
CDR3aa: CASSLSSFPRSWEQFF

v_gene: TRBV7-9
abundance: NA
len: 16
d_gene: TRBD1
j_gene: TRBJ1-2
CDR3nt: TGTGCCAGCAGTCCGCCGGGACAGACAGCTAACTATGGCTACACCTTC
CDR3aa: CASSPPGQTANYGYTF

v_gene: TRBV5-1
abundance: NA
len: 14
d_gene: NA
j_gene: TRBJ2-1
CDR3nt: TGCGCCAGCAGCTTGGCCCAGGCCTACAATGAGCAGTTCTTC
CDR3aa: CASSLAQAYNEQFF

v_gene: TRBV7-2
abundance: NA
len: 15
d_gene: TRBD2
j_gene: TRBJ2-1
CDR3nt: TGTGCCAGCAGCTTAGGGGCGGGAGCCTACAATGAGCAGTTCTTC
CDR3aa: CASSLGAGAYNEQFF

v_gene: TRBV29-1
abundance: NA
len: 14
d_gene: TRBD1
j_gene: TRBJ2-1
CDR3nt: TGCAGCGCCGATGGGGACAGGGGGATTTTTGAGCAGTTCTTC
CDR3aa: CSADGDRGIFEQFF

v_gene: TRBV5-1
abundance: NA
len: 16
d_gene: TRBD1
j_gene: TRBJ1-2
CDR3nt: TGCGCCAGCAGCCAGGGACAGGGGGCCGGTAACTATGGCTACACCTTC
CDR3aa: CASSQGQGAGNYGYTF

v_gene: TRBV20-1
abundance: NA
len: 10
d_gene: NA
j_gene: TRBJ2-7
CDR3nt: TGCAGTGTACAATCCTACGAGCAGTACTTC
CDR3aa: CSVQSYEQYF

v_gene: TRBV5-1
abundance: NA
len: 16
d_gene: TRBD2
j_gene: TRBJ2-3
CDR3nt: TGCGCCAGCAGCTTTAGAGAAGCGGGACCCACAGATACGCAGTATTTT
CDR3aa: CASSFREAGPTDTQYF

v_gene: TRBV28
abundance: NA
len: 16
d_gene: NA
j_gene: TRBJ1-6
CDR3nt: TGTGCCAGCAGTTTAATCTTAGGGACATCAAATTCACCCCTCCACTTT
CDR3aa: CASSLILGTSNSPLHF

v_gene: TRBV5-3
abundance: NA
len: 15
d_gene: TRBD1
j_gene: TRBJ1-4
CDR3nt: TGTGCCAGAAGCGGCCGGGACAGCAAAAATGAAAAACTGTTTTTT
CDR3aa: CARSGRDSKNEKLFF

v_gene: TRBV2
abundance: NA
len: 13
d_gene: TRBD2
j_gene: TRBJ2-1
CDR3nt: TGTGCCAGCAGTGAATCTGCGGGAGTAAGGCAGTTCTTC
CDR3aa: CASSESAGVRQFF

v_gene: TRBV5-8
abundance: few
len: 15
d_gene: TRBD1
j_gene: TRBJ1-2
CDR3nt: TGTGCCAGCAGTTCCTGGTGGCAGGGGGTTGATGGCTACACCTTC
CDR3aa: CASSSWWQGVDGYTF

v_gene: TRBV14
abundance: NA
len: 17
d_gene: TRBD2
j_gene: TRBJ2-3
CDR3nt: TGTGCCAGCAGCCAGGTCTTCTGGCGGGAGGTTACAGATACGCAGTATTTT
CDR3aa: CASSQVFWREVTDTQYF

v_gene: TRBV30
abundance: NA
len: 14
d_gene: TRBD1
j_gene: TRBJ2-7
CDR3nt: TGTGCCTGGAGTGTAGGGGACAGGGGCTACGAGCAGTACTTC
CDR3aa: CAWSVGDRGYEQYF

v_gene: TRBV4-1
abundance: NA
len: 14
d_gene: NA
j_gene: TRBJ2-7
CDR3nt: TGCGCCAGCAGTCACGGACTATACTCCTACGAGCAGTACTTC
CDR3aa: CASSHGLYSYEQYF

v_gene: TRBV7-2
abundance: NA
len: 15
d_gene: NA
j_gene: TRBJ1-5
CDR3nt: TGTGCCAGCAGCTTAGACGGAGTTAGCAATCAGCCCCAGCATTTT
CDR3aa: CASSLDGVSNQPQHF

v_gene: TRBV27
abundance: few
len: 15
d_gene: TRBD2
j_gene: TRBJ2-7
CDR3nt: TGTGCCAGCAGTTTCTTTGGCGGGGGAGCCTACGAGCAGTACTTC
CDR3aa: CASSFFGGGAYEQYF

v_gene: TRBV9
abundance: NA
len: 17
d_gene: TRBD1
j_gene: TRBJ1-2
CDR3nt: TGTGCCAGCAGCGTAGGTGGGACAGGGGGCGCGAGGCCTGGCTACACCTTC
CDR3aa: CASSVGGTGGARPGYTF

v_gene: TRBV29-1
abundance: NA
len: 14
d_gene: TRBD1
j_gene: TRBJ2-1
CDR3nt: TGCAGCTACCTAGGACAGGGCTCCTACAATGAGCAGTTCTTC
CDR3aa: CSYLGQGSYNEQFF

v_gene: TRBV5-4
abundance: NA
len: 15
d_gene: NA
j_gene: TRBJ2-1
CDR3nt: TGTGCCAGCAGCCCCCCTCAGGTGGCCTGGGATGAGCAGTTCTTC
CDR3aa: CASSPPQVAWDEQFF

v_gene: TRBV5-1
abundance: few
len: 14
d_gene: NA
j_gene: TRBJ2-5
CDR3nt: TGCGCCAGCAGCTTGTTACCGCGGGAAGAGACCCAGTACTTC
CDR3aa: CASSLLPREETQYF

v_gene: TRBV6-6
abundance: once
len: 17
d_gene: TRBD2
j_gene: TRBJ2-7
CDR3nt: TGTGCCAGCAGTCGTCCGGGACTAGCGGGAGACTACTACGAGCAGTACTTC
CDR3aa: CASSRPGLAGDYYEQYF

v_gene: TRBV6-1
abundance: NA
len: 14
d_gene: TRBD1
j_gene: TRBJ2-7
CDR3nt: TGTGCCAGCAGTGAAGGTGGACAGGGGTACGAGCAGTACTTC
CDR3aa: CASSEGGQGYEQYF

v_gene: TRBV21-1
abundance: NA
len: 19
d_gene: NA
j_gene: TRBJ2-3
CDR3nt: TGTGCCAGCAGCAAAGCCCGCGTGTTCCCAGGGCCGGTACAGGATACGCAGTATTTT
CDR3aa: CASSKARVFPGPVQDTQYF

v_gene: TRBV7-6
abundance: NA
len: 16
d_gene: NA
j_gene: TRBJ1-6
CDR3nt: TGTGCCAGCAGCTTAGGAGATGGGGGGAATAATTCACCCCTCCACTTT
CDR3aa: CASSLGDGGNNSPLHF

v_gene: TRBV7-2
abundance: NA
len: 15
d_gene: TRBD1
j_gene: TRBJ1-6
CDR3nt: TGTGCCAGCAGCATCGGACAGGGGGCTGATTCACCCCTCCACTTT
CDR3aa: CASSIGQGADSPLHF

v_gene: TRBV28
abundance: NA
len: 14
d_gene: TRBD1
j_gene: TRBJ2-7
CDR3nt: TGTGCCAGCAGCTACGGACAGGGCCCCTACGAGCAGTACTTC
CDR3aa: CASSYGQGPYEQYF

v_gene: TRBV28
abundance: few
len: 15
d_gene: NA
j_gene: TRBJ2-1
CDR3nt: TGTGCCAGCAGTAAACAGGTTAGCTCCTACAATGAGCAGTTCTTC
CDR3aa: CASSKQVSSYNEQFF

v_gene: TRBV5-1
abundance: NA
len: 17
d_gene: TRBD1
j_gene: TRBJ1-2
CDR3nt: TGCGCCAGCAGCCCTTGGGGGACAGGGGCTAACAACTATGGCTACACCTTC
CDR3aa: CASSPWGTGANNYGYTF

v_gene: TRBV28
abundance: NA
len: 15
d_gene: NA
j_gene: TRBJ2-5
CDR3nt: TGTGCCAGCAGGCGCGGGAAACTGTACCAAGAGACCCAGTACTTC
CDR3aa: CASRRGKLYQETQYF

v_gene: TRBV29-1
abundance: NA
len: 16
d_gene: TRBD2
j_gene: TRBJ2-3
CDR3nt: TGCAGCGTTGACTCTCTGGCGGGAGTAAGCACAGATACGCAGTATTTT
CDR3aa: CSVDSLAGVSTDTQYF

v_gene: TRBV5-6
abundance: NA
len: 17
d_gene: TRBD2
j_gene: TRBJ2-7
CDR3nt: TGTGCCAGCAGCTTGAGGACGCTAGCGGGAAGCCGCTACGAGCAGTACTTC
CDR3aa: CASSLRTLAGSRYEQYF

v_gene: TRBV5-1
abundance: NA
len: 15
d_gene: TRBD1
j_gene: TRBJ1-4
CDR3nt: TGCGCCAGCAGGGGTGACAGGGGAAGGAATGAAAAACTGTTTTTT
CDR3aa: CASRGDRGRNEKLFF

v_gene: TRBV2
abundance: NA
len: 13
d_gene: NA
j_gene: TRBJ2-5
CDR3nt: TGTGCCAGCACCGGTTCCTTCATGGAGACCCAGTACTTC
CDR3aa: CASTGSFMETQYF

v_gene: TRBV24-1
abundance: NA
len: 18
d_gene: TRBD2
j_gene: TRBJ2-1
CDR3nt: TGTGCCACCAGTGATCCGCTAGCTAGCGGGAGGGCCTACAATGAGCAGTTCTTC
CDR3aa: CATSDPLASGRAYNEQFF

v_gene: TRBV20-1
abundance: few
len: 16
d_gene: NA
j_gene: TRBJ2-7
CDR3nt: TGCAGTGCTAGTGTAAAGGGAGCGGAGATTCCCTACGAGCAGTACTTC
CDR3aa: CSASVKGAEIPYEQYF

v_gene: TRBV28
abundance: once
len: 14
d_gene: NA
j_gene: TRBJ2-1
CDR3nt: TGTGCCAGCAGTTTATATCTAGCAAAGGGTGAGCAGTTCTTC
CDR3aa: CASSLYLAKGEQFF

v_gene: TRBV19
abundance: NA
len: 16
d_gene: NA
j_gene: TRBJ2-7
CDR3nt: TGTGCCAGTAGCCTTAAGGTCGCGACAGGAACCTACGAGCAGTACTTC
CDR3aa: CASSLKVATGTYEQYF

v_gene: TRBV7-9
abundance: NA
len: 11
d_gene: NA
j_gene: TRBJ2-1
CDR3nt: TGTGCCAGTACAGGCTACAATGAGCAGTTCTTC
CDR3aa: CASTGYNEQFF

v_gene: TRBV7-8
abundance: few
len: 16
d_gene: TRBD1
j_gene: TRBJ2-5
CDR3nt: TGTGCCAGCAGCTCGGACAGGGGGTTTTCAGGAGAGACCCAGTACTTC
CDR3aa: CASSSDRGFSGETQYF

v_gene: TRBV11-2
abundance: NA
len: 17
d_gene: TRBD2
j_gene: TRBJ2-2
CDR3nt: TGTGCCAGCAGCCCGACTAGCGGGGAAGGGCGGACCGGGGAGCTGTTTTTT
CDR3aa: CASSPTSGEGRTGELFF

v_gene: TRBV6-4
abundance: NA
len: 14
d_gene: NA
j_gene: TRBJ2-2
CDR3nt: TGTGCCAGCAGTGACGAGCTCCACACCGGGGAGCTGTTTTTT
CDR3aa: CASSDELHTGELFF

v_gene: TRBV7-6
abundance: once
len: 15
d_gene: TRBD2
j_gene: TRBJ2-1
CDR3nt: TGTGCCAGCAGCTCGCGGACTAGCGGGAGCCATGAGCAGTTCTTC
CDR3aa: CASSSRTSGSHEQFF

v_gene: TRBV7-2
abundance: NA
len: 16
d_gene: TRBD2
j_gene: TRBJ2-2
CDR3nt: TGTGCCAGCAGCTTGCGGCGGAGCGGGGGGACCGGGGAGCTGTTTTTT
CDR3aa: CASSLRRSGGTGELFF

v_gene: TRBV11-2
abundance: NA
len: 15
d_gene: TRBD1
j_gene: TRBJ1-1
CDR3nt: TGTGCCAGCAGCCAGACAGGGGGCTATAACACTGAAGCTTTCTTT
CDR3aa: CASSQTGGYNTEAFF

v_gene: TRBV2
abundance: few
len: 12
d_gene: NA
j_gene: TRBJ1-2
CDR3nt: TGTGCCAGCAGTGGGGCAGGGTTGGGCTACACCTTC
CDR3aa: CASSGAGLGYTF

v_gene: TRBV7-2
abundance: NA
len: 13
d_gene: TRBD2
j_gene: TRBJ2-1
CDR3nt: TGTGCCAGCGCACGGGACCGCCGGGACTATACGTTCTTC
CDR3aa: CASARDRRDYTFF

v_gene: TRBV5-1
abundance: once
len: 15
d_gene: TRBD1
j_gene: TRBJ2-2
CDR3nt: TGCGCCAGCAGGAGGGACAGGGCGAACACCGGGGAGCTGTTTTTT
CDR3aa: CASRRDRANTGELFF

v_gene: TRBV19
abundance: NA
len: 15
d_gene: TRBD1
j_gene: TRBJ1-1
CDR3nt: TGTGCCAGTAGTGGTCGACAGGGGAGGGACACTGAAGCTTTCTTT
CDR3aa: CASSGRQGRDTEAFF

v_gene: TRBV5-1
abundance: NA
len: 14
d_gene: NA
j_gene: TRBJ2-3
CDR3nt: TGCGCCAGCAGCCTCAGACGGAGGGGAACTACGCAGTATTTT
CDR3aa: CASSLRRRGTTQYF

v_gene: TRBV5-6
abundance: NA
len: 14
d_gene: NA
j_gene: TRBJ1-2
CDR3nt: TGTGCCAGCAGCTTACGGACAAGGGTAGGCGGCTACACCTTC
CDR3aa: CASSLRTRVGGYTF

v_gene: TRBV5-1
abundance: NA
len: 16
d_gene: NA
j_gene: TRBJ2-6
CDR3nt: TGCGCCAGCAGCTTGGCCGGGTTCTCTGGGGCCAACGTCCTGACTTTC
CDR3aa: CASSLAGFSGANVLTF

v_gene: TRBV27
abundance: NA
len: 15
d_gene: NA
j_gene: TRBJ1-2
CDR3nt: TGTGCCAGCAGTCCCCTGGACAGCGGGGGATATGGCTACACCTTC
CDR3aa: CASSPLDSGGYGYTF

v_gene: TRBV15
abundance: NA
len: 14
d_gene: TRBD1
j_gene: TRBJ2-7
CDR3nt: TGTGCCACCAGCAGAGGAAGGACAGGGTCCGAGCAGTACTTC
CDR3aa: CATSRGRTGSEQYF

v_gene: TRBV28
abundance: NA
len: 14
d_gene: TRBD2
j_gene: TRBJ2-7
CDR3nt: TGTGCCAGCAGTAGGGGACTAGCAATCTACGAGCAGTACTTC
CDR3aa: CASSRGLAIYEQYF

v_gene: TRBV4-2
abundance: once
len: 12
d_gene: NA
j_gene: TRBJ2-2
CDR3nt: TGTGCCAGCAGCCAAGCTACCGGGGAGCTGTTTTTT
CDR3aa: CASSQATGELFF

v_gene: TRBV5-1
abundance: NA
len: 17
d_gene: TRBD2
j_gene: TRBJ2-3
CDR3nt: TGCGCCAGCAGCTCGACCCAAGGACTAGCGCCACGGGATACGCAGTATTTT
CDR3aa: CASSSTQGLAPRDTQYF

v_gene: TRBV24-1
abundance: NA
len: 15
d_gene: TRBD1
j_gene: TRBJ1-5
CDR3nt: TGTGCCACCAGTGAAACATTAGACAGGGATCAGCCCCAGCATTTT
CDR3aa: CATSETLDRDQPQHF